Here is one T cell receptor beta chain with its context. The entry originates in a study of blood T cell repertoires in COVID-19. Sequencing used immunoSEQ multiplex PCR; TCRdb keeps in-frame clones, though not all of them. The sample has 45,000 to 50,000 clones, 75% to 90% seen once. Germline CDR1 LGHDT, CDR2 YNNKEL (reference sequence). The CDR3 contains 17 residues. V dropped 1 base and J dropped 1 base, with 16 bases sitting between them. The sequence was collected from an elderly woman with COVID-19, enrolled during active disease. The gene calls are TRBV3-1 (or the pseudogene TRBV3-2) and TRBJ1-1; D call uncertain. The sequenced sample consisted of peripheral blood. CDR3 loop: CASSQAADRLGNTEAFF. CDR3 sequence (DNA): TGTGCCAGCAGCCAAGCGGCGGATCGGCTGGGGAACACTGAAGCTTTCTTT.